Following are 17 T cell receptor beta chains from one sample sequenced in a study of T-cell memory formation after mild COVID-19. TCRdb independently ran MiXCR on the 5' RACE reads; one entry per CDR3 protein. The sample yields about 140,000 distinct CDR3 sequences, 13% to 15% seen once. Sequenced sample: PBMCs or a T cell subset sorted from them (not recorded which). Every receptor here comes from an adult woman who had mild COVID-19 (a few samples of this study predate the infection). Cell type and time point are not known.

This clonotype has more than one count but fewer than ten. This chain joins TRBV6-1 and TRBJ2-3, with 12 bases aligning to TRBD2. The CDR3 spans 17 residues. With V trimmed by 2 bases and J by 3 bases, 6 bases remained unmatched. Germline V gives CDR1 MNHNS, CDR2 SASEGT. The CDR3 sequence: CASSELAGGGRTDTQYF. DNA for the CDR3: TGTGCCAGCAGTGAACTAGCGGGGGGGGGCCGGACAGATACGCAGTATTTT.

The V call is TRBV12-3 or TRBV12-4, the J call TRBJ2-3, with D hard to call. This CDR3 is built from 15 residues. The V end lost 6 bases, the J end lost 4 bases, and 17 bases lay between the germline ends. The CDR3 is CASRTGVDGADTQYF. The CDR3 DNA follows: TGTGCCAGCAGAACCGGCGTCGATGGGGCAGATACGCAGTATTTT.

This clonotype showed up just a few times. The chain is built from TRBV27 and TRBJ2-7; TRBD1 aligns across 10 bases. There are 15 residues in the CDR3. Germline V CDR1 and CDR2: MNHEY, SMNVEV (reference sequence). Trimming removed 6 bases from V and 2 bases from J; junction bases left unmatched: 7. CDR3 residues: CASSTGTGAPYEQYF. For the CDR3, the DNA is TGTGCCAGCAGCACCGGGACAGGGGCGCCCTACGAGCAGTACTTC.

The J gene is TRBJ1-1, the V gene TRBV4-2; no clear D. The CDR3 is 15 amino acids. In germline, CDR1 is LGHNA, CDR2 YNFKEQ. V dropped 0 bases and J dropped 3 bases, with 11 bases sitting between them. The CDR3 DNA is TGTGCCAGCAGCCAAGACACTTCCCGGGACACTGAAGCTTTCTTT. This gives the protein CASSQDTSRDTEAFF.

The chain employs TRBV2 and TRBJ2-7; D unresolved. CDR1 and CDR2 from the germline V gene are SNHLY and FYNNEI. Deletions cut 1 base from V and 0 bases from J, with 10 bases between. This CDR3 spans 15 amino acids. The CDR3 bases are TGTGCCAGCAGTGAAGACAGAATCGGCTCCTACGAGCAGTACTTC. Protein sequence: CASSEDRIGSYEQYF. Full variable domain (remainder filled in from reference TRBV2 and TRBJ2-7): EPEVTQTPSHQVTQMGQEVILRCVPISNHLYFYWYRQILGQKVEFLVSFYNNEISEKSEIFDDQFSVERPDGSNFTLKIRSTKLEDSAMYFCASSEDRIGSYEQYFGPGTRLTVT.

Only a few counts were recorded for this clonotype. The chain combines TRBV4-1 with TRBJ2-3; D remains ambiguous. The V end was cut by 0 bases, the J end by 1 base, with 5 bases between. CDR3 length: 14 residues. Germline assignment: CDR1 MGHRA and CDR2 YSYEKL. The CDR3 spells CASSQDTGTDTQYF. The CDR3 DNA sequence: TGCGCCAGCAGCCAAGATACAGGCACAGATACGCAGTATTTT.

There are a few counts of this clonotype. J is TRBJ2-3 and V is TRBV7-2; 9 positions agree with TRBD2. Unmatched junction bases numbered 9, after V lost 5 bases and J lost 6 bases. Germline CDR1 and CDR2: SGHTA and FQGNSA. The CDR3 covers 15 residues. The CDR3 nucleotides read TGTGCCAGCAGCCCACCCCTAGCGGGAATGGATACGCAGTATTTT. It codes for CASSPPLAGMDTQYF.

In this sample, this clonotype turned up a few times. The chain links TRBV15 to TRBJ2-2; 12 bases line up with TRBD2. In germline, CDR1 is LNHNV, CDR2 YYDKDF (reference sequence). V lost 5 bases and J lost 0; bases outside the gene matches: 10. The CDR3 totals 19 residues. CDR3: CATSGTSGSLFANTGELFF. The CDR3 coding sequence is TGTGCCACCAGCGGGACTAGCGGGTCTCTGTTCGCGAACACCGGGGAGCTGTTTTTT.

This chain links TRBV20-1 with TRBJ2-7; tentatively, D is TRBD2 (5 bases). The length of the CDR3 is 13 residues. V lost 1 base and J lost 0, with 7 bases in between. Germline assignment: CDR1 DFQATT and CDR2 SNEGSKA (reference sequence). CDR3 sequence reads: CSARARDSYEQYF. As DNA, the CDR3 is TGCAGTGCTAGAGCGAGGGACTCCTACGAGCAGTACTTC.

This clonotype was detected only a few times. The V and J genes are TRBV13 and TRBJ2-2, with D uncertain. V dropped 2 bases and J dropped 2 bases, with 6 bases sitting between them. This CDR3 contains 14 residues. CDR1 is PRHDT and CDR2 is FYEKMQ in the germline V gene (reference sequence). The DNA of the CDR3 is TGTGCCAGCAGCTTAAGAATTAACACCGGGGAGCTGTTTTTT. Translation: CASSLRINTGELFF. The full variable domain, completed using reference TRBV13 and TRBJ2-2, is AAGVIQSPRHLIKEKRETATLKCYPIPRHDTVYWYQQGPGQDPQFLISFYEKMQSDKGSIPDRFSAQQFSDYHSELNMSSLELGDSALYFCASSLRINTGELFFGEGSRLTVL.

The chain links TRBV19 to TRBJ1-5; 7 bases match TRBD1. The V segment lost 10 bases and the J segment 3 bases; nucleotides outside the gene matches: 9. Germline CDR1 reads LNHDA; CDR2 reads SQIVND (reference sequence). The CDR3 length is 14 residues. Written as DNA, the CDR3 is TGTGCCACCAGAACAGGGGCCAACAATCAGCCCCAGCATTTT. Translating gives CATRTGANNQPQHF.

This chain links TRBV11-3 with TRBJ2-7; D gene uncertain. Between the trimmed V and J ends, which lost 4 bases and 2 bases, there was a span of 9 bases. Germline CDR1 is SGHNT and CDR2 is YENEEA. The CDR3 has 13 amino acids. For the CDR3, the DNA is TGTGCCAGCAGCTCCGCAACAACCTACGAGCAGTACTTC. This codes for CASSSATTYEQYF.

This chain joins TRBV19 and TRBJ2-1, with D hard to call. Germline CDR1 reads LNHDA; CDR2 reads SQIVND (reference sequence). The CDR3 is 12 residues long. V was pared by 3 bases and J by 6 bases, with 6 bases between. The CDR3 sequence is CASSITLNEQFF. In DNA form, the CDR3 reads TGTGCCAGTAGTATTACTCTCAATGAGCAGTTCTTC.

The J gene is TRBJ2-7, the V gene TRBV30; 9 bases are a match to TRBD1. This CDR3 spans 14 amino acids. The junction had 6 bases not matched to a gene; V was cut back by 3 bases and J by 3 bases. CDR1 and CDR2 from the germline V gene are GTSNPN and SVGIG (reference sequence). The CDR3 DNA is TGTGCCTGGAGCATAGGGACAGGGATCTACGAGCAGTACTTC. Amino acids: CAWSIGTGIYEQYF.

In its sample, this clonotype was seen a few times. V usage is TRBV30 and J usage is TRBJ2-3; D gene unclear. The germline V gene encodes CDR1 GTSNPN and CDR2 SVGIG (reference sequence). V was pared by 0 bases and J by 2 bases, with 12 bases between. This CDR3 contains 15 residues. The CDR3: CAWSVFGLTTDTQYF. Here the CDR3 DNA reads TGTGCCTGGAGTGTATTCGGGCTAACCACAGATACGCAGTATTTT.

This rearrangement joins TRBV7-9 to TRBJ2-1; 9 nucleotides agree with TRBD1. After removal of 4 bases from V and 7 bases from J, the junction contained 11 bases not matched to a gene. The CDR3 loop spans 16 amino acids. Germline CDR1 and CDR2: SEHNR and FQNEAQ (reference sequence). DNA for the CDR3: TGTGCCAGCAGCTCACCGACGGGACAGGGAAGGAATGAGCAGTTCTTC. Its translation: CASSSPTGQGRNEQFF.

The V gene is TRBV6-1, the J gene TRBJ1-1; D ambiguous. The germline V gene has CDR1 MNHNS and CDR2 SASEGT. The CDR3 is 14 amino acids. V lost 2 bases, J lost 0 bases, and 7 bases lay in between. The CDR3 loop is CASSEIAMNTEAFF. DNA for the CDR3: TGTGCCAGCAGTGAAATTGCCATGAACACTGAAGCTTTCTTT.